This T cell receptor beta chain was sequenced in a study of blood T cell repertoires in COVID-19 (dated by TCRdb to the early 2020s). Background on the whole study: The collaborator samples originated in the United States, Italy and Spain and spanned the acute and convalescent phases of COVID-19. The material from the prospective study consisted of cDNA or gDNA derived from T cells, B-cell-depleted T cells, or PBMCs. The dataset comprised deeply sampled blood TCRbeta repertoires from subjects exposed to, actively infected with, or recovered from COVID-19. A freely available public database, intended as a resource for researchers studying the immune response to SARS-CoV-2, is where the repertoires were released. The samples were drawn from two sources: the first 160 participants of the ongoing ImmuneRACE study, and about 1,300 subjects contributed by 6 global collaborators. Sample metadata almost always included a de-identified subject ID, COVID-19 status, age in years and sex. HLA class I and class II types, where available, came from metadata supplied by the sample provider rather than from assay-based typing. On the study overall, not on this receptor specifically: Clinical and demographic metadata were provided uncurated, with the amount varying by source and participant.

The junction shows trimming of 3 bases on V and 3 bases on J, and the gene matches do not reach 14 bases of it. The CDR3 goes from the cysteine to the phenylalanine over 17 residues. CDR3 DNA is the only sequence kept; it has 51 bases, read in frame from the first base. The germline V gene (reference sequence) sets CDR1 to PRHDT and CDR2 to FYEKMQ. The immunoSEQ Assay, a bias-controlled multiplex PCR, was used to amplify TCRbeta CDR3 regions from genomic DNA. In the original analysis: Within the assay, amplification of reference gene primers was used to estimate how many nucleated cells each sample contained. To quantify the absolute abundance of each unique TCRbeta CDR3 rearrangement, sequence reads were collapsed and filtered. For each sample, productive Simpson clonality was calculated as the square root of Simpson's diversity index across productive rearrangements. The immuneACCESS repertoire file appears here via TCRdb, limited to in-frame rearrangements. These files lack a portion of the clones; in checked studies, under half of the deficit traces to unresolved V genes, and the cause of the others is not known. The V and J calls and the clone size are those of that table, but D and trimming were determined from the DNA. Here the sample has 260,000 or so clones; roughly 84% occur a single time. Clones ranked in the top ten supply around 7.8% of the sample.

The collaborating institutions used their own protocols to collect whole blood in K2EDTA tubes. For TCRbeta analysis, collaborator samples were shipped as frozen whole blood, as isolated PBMCs, or as DNA extracted from either sample type. Only one count was recorded for this clone. There is no known antigen for this receptor. No base quality values were provided; no much bigger clone lies one nucleotide off. The V and J segments used are TRBV13 and TRBJ2-7, and TRBD1 aligns with 7 junction nucleotides. The source is a human donor in a cohort sampled during active COVID-19. Sequencing was done on a sample of peripheral blood. The DNA sequence is as follows: TGTGCCAGCAGCTTTTCAGGGGGTCACATCAAAGGCTACGAGCAGTACTTC. It translates as CASSFSGGHIKGYEQYF.